This T cell receptor (beta chain) appears in the sequencing data of a study of molecular identifiers for immune sequencing clone quantification. Investigators produced naive CD8 libraries from approximately 20,000 to 1,000,000 sorted cells, drawing on 10%, 30% or 50% RNA. TCR libraries were built in bulk with a published protocol and specific TCR primers. Using its own MiXCR run on the PCR reads, TCRdb lists one record per CDR3 protein. The sample lists 60,000 to 70,000 distinct CDR3 sequences, less than 20% seen once, with roughly 1.5% in the top ten. The sample holds many counts of this clonotype. The receptor was derived from a human donor in good health. Some libraries in this study had Jurkat cell RNA spiked in. Input material: naive CD8+ T cells from blood, with Jurkat cell RNA spiked in. The subset denotes: FACS-sorted CD8+CD4-CCR7+CD45RA+ naive T cells.

CDR3 nucleotides: TGTGCCAGCAGCACACACCCTAGCGCAGAGCAGTTCTTC. Translation: CASSTHPSAEQFF. This rearrangement joins TRBV7-9 to TRBJ2-1, with TRBD2 as a possible D gene (6 bases). This CDR3 contains 13 residues. Germline CDR1 is SEHNR and CDR2 is FQNEAQ (reference sequence). The ends were cut back, 5 bases at V and 10 bases at J, with 15 bases in the middle. Together with reference TRBV7-9 and TRBJ2-1, the CDR3 gives the full variable domain: DTGVSQNPRHKITKRGQNVTFRCDPISEHNRLYWYRQTLGQGPEFLTYFQNEAQLEKSRLLSDRFSAERPKGSFSTLEIQRTEQGDSAMYLCASSTHPSAEQFFGPGTRLTVL.